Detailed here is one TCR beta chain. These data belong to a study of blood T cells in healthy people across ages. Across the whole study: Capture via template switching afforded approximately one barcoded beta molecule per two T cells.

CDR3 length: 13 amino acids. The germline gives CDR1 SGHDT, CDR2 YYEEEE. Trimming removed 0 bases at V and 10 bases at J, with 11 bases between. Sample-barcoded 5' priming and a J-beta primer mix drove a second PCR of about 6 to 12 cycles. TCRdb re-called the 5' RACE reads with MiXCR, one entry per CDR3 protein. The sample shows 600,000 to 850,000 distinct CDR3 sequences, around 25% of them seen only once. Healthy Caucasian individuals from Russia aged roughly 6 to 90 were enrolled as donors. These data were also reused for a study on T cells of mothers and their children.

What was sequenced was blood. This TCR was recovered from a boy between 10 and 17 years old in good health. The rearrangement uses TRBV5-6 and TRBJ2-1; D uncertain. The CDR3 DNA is TGTGCCAGCAGCTTGGGACTGATTCGGGAGCAGTTCTTC. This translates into CASSLGLIREQFF. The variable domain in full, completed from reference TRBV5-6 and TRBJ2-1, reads DAGVTQSPTHLIKTRGQQVTLRCSPKSGHDTVSWYQQALGQGPQFIFQYYEEEERQRGNFPDRFSGHQFPNYSSELNVNALLLGDSALYLCASSLGLIREQFFGPGTRLTVL.